This is a list of T cell receptor beta chains from one sample in a study of CD8 T cells in ankylosing spondylitis. TCRdb called the 5' RACE reads again in MiXCR, with one record for every CDR3 protein. This repertoire shows some 250,000 distinct CDR3 sequences, around 7.8% found once; its top ten account for about 6.5%. Sample: blood, either unsorted or a sorted T cell fraction (not recorded which). Source of these receptors: a male donor with ankylosing spondylitis or in good health (not recorded which). The CDR3 runs from the conserved cysteine through the conserved F or W. Each record gives: clone size, D gene, CDR3 length, V gene, CDR3 protein. A D gene is named only where the DNA matches it firmly. Part of the rows lack a size; the others show once, few, many or a class for expanded clones.

abundance: NA; d_gene: NA; len: 11; v_gene: TRBV10-2; CDR3aa: CATQRGGELFF
abundance: NA; d_gene: TRBD2; len: 18; v_gene: TRBV2; CDR3aa: CAFSSTSGRAPYTNEQFF
abundance: few; d_gene: TRBD1; len: 15; v_gene: TRBV7-9; CDR3aa: CASSSSGTGHTEAFF
abundance: many; d_gene: TRBD1; len: 14; v_gene: TRBV12-3/TRBV12-4; CDR3aa: CASSRQGDSYGYTF
abundance: NA; d_gene: NA; len: 14; v_gene: TRBV20-1; CDR3aa: CSARDLGGNSPLHF
abundance: many; d_gene: NA; len: 15; v_gene: TRBV5-1; CDR3aa: CASSLGDRRSYGYTF
abundance: many; d_gene: TRBD1; len: 13; v_gene: TRBV5-1; CDR3aa: CASSSWTGTEAFF
abundance: many; d_gene: NA; len: 15; v_gene: TRBV7-6; CDR3aa: CASSLEGNSNYGYTF
abundance: many; d_gene: NA; len: 15; v_gene: TRBV6-2/TRBV6-3; CDR3aa: CASSYTFTGPDTQYF
abundance: NA; d_gene: NA; len: 12; v_gene: TRBV27; CDR3aa: CASSTGFGGYTF
abundance: few; d_gene: NA; len: 15; v_gene: TRBV5-1; CDR3aa: CASSSTSGPGETQYF
abundance: NA; d_gene: NA; len: 14; v_gene: TRBV27; CDR3aa: CASHLGASNTEAFF
abundance: NA; d_gene: NA; len: 15; v_gene: TRBV5-1; CDR3aa: CASSDMGARGNTIYF
abundance: many; d_gene: TRBD1; len: 15; v_gene: TRBV7-9; CDR3aa: CASSLIGQGGTEAFF
abundance: many; d_gene: TRBD1; len: 15; v_gene: TRBV18; CDR3aa: CASSPRGAGNQPQHF
abundance: NA; d_gene: NA; len: 13; v_gene: TRBV6-5; CDR3aa: CASSSARSGELFF
abundance: many; d_gene: NA; len: 15; v_gene: TRBV18; CDR3aa: CASSPPLPRQNIQYF
abundance: many; d_gene: NA; len: 18; v_gene: TRBV11-1; CDR3aa: CASSLVEGSGRWNYGYTF
abundance: many; d_gene: TRBD1; len: 13; v_gene: TRBV20-1; CDR3aa: CSGTGQGPMTQYF
abundance: NA; d_gene: NA; len: 15; v_gene: TRBV4-3; CDR3aa: CASSQDYSSNQPQHF
abundance: many; d_gene: NA; len: 15; v_gene: TRBV7-9; CDR3aa: CASSLVGRTNYGYTF
abundance: NA; d_gene: NA; len: 12; v_gene: TRBV7-2; CDR3aa: CASSLFGNTIYF
abundance: many; d_gene: TRBD2; len: 15; v_gene: TRBV20-1; CDR3aa: CSARVHGGAGNEQFF
abundance: NA; d_gene: NA; len: 16; v_gene: TRBV12-3/TRBV12-4; CDR3aa: CASSPLRVTSGNTIYF
abundance: NA; d_gene: TRBD2; len: 14; v_gene: TRBV5-5; CDR3aa: CASSPGGPGNEQFF
abundance: many; d_gene: TRBD2; len: 14; v_gene: TRBV29-1; CDR3aa: CSVEYRAGGHEQFF
abundance: many; d_gene: NA; len: 14; v_gene: TRBV27; CDR3aa: CASSVQGDYNEQFF
abundance: NA; d_gene: TRBD1; len: 15; v_gene: TRBV6-5; CDR3aa: CASSYRDRGGTPLHF
abundance: many; d_gene: TRBD1; len: 15; v_gene: TRBV20-1; CDR3aa: CSARVGGRSNQPQHF